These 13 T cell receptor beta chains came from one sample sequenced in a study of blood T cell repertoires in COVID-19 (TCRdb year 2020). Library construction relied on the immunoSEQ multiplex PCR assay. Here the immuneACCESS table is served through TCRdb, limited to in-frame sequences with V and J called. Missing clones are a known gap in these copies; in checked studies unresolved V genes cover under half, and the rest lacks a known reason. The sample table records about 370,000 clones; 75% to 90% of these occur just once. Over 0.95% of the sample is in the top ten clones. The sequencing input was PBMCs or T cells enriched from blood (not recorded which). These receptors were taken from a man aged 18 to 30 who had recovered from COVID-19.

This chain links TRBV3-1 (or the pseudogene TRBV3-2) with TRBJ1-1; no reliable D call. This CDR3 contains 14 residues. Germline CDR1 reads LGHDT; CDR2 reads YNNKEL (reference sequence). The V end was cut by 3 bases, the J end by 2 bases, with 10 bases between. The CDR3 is CASSQFQKNTEAFF. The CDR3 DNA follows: TGTGCCAGCAGCCAGTTCCAGAAAAACACTGAAGCTTTCTTT.

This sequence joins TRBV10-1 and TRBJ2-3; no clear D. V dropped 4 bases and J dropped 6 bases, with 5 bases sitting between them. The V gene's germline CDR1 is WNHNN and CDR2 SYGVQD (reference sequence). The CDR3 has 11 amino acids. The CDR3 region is CASSGRDTQYF. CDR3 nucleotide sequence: TGCGCCAGCAGTGGCAGGGATACGCAGTATTTT.

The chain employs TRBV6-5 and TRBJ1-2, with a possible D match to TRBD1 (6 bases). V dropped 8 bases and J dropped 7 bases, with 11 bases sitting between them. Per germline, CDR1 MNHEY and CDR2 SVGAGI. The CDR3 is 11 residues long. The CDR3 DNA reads TGTGCCAGCGGACAGATTGGTGGCTACACCTTC. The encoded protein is CASGQIGGYTF.

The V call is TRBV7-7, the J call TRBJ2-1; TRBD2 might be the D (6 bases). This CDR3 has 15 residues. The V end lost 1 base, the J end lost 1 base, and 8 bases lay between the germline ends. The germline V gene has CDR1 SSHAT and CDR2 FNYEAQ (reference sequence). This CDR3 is CASSLGGRSYNEQFF. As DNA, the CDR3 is TGTGCCAGCAGCTTAGGGGGGAGGTCCTACAATGAGCAGTTCTTC.

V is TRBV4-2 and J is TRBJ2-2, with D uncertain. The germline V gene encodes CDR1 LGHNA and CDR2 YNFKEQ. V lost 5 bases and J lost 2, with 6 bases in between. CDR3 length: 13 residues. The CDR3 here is CASSSRNTGELFF. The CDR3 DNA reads TGTGCCAGCAGCTCGCGAAACACCGGGGAGCTGTTTTTT.

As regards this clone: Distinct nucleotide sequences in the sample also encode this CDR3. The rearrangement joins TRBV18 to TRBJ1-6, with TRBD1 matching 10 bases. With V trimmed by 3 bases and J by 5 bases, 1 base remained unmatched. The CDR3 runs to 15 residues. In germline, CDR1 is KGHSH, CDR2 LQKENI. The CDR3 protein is CASSPGTGDNSPLHF. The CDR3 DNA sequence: TGTGCCAGCTCACCCGGGACAGGGGATAATTCACCCCTCCACTTT.

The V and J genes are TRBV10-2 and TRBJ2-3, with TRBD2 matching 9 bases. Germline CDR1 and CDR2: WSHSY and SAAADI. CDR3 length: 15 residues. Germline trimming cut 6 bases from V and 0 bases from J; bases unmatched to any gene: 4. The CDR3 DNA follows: TGCGCCAGCAGGACTAGCGGTACTAGCACAGATACGCAGTATTTT. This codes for CASRTSGTSTDTQYF.

CDR3 DNA sequence: TGTGCCAGCTCTGGACAGGGATTAGCCAAAAACATTCAGTACTTC. Residues: CASSGQGLAKNIQYF. The chain employs TRBV18 and TRBJ2-4; 8 bases agree with TRBD1. Germline trimming cut 6 bases from V and 0 bases from J; bases unmatched to any gene: 4. Germline loops: CDR1 KGHSH, CDR2 LQKENI. The CDR3 loop spans 15 amino acids.

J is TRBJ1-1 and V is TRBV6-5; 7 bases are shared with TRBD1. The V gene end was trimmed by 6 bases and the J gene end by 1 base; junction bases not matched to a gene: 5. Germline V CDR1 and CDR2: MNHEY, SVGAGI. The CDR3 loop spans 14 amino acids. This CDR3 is CASRWDSRNTEAFF. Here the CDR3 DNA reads TGTGCCAGCAGATGGGACAGTAGGAACACTGAAGCTTTCTTT.

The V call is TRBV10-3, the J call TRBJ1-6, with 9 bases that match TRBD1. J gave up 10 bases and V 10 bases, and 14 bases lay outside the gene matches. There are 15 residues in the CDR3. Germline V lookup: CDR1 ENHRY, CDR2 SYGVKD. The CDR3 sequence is CATQSAGTGRSPLHF. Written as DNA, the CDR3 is TGTGCCACCCAGAGCGCCGGGACAGGGCGGTCACCCCTCCACTTT.

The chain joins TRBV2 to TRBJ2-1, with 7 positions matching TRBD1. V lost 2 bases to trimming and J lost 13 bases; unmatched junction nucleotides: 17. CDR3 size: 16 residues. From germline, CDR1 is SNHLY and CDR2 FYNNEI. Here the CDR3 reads CASSERTGSFRGLQFF. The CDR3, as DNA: TGTGCCAGCAGTGAAAGGACAGGTTCGTTCCGGGGCCTACAGTTCTTC. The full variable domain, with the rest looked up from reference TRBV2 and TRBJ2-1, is EPEVTQTPSHQVTQMGQEVILRCVPISNHLYFYWYRQILGQKVEFLVSFYNNEISEKSEIFDDQFSVERPDGSNFTLKIRSTKLEDSAMYFCASSERTGSFRGLQFFGPGTRLTVL.

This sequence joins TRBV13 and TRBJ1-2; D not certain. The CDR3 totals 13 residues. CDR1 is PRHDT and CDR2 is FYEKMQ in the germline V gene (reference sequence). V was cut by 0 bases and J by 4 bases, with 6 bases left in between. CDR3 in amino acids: CASSLGEAYGYTF. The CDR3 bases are TGTGCCAGCAGCTTAGGCGAAGCCTATGGCTACACCTTC.

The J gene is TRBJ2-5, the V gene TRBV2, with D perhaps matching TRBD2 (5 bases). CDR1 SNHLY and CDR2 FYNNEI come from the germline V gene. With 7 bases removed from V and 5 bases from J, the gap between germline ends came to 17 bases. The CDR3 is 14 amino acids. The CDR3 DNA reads TGTGCCAGCAAGGTGTGGGAGACGAGGGAGACCCAGTACTTC. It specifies CASKVWETRETQYF.